The T cell receptor beta chain under discussion was sequenced for a study of Graves' ophthalmopathy and Graves' hyperthyroidism. The source of the PBMCs was less than 12 ml of fresh peripheral blood. Regarding this clonotype: The junction differs from germline at one of its ends, possibly a read error.

This CDR3 has 10 residues. CDR1 and CDR2 from the germline V gene are DFQATT and SNEGSKA (reference sequence). Using RNA transcripts, the TCR beta CDR3 regions were amplified. HTBI-primed first-round RT-PCR preceded second-round multiplex PCR. From the multiplex PCR reads, TCRdb called clonotypes with MiXCR, one entry per CDR3 protein. In the table there are almost 750,000 distinct CDR3 sequences, roughly 41% of which are singletons. The sample was peripheral blood. This receptor was obtained from an adult man with Graves' ophthalmopathy. The V call is TRBV20-1, the J call TRBJ1-6, with D tentatively TRBD1 (5 bases). CDR3 DNA: TGCAGTGCCTCAGACAGCGGCGGGGTCTTT. Protein sequence: CSASDSGGVF.